Here is one T cell receptor beta chain with its context. This specimen belongs to a study of blood T cell repertoires in COVID-19. Overall study: Samples came from the United States, Italy and Spain, spanning acute and convalescent COVID-19. The cDNA or gDNA used as material had been derived from T cells, B-cell-depleted T cells, or PBMCs.

Germline CDR1 and CDR2: LGHNT and FRNRAP. CDR3 length equals 13 residues. V was clipped by 7 bases and J by 0 bases, with 9 bases between them. Methods used by the authors: Reference gene primer amplification gave nucleated cell count estimates. Method: immunoSEQ multiplex PCR; TCRdb's copy keeps in-frame clones and lacks some. V, J and clone size reflect that table, while D and trimming were determined from the DNA. Here the sample spans around 200,000 clones, approximately 84% being singletons. The clonotype was recovered from a man aged 35-49 years with active or convalescent COVID-19. The sequenced material came from peripheral blood. The genes are TRBV12-5 and TRBJ1-1; D is unclear. Here the CDR3 reads CASAGELNTEAFF. In DNA, the CDR3 is TGTGCTAGTGCCGGAGAATTGAACACTGAAGCTTTCTTT.